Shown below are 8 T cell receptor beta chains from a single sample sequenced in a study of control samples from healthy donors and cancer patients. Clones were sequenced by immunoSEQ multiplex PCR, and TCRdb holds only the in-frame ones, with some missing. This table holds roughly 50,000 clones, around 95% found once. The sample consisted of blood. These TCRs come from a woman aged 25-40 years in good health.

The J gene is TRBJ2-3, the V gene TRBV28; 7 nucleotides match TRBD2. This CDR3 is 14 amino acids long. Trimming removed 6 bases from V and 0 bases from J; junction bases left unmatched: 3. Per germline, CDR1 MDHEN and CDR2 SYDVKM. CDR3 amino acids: CASSPGRSTDTQYF. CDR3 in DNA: TGTGCCAGCAGCCCCGGGAGGAGCACAGATACGCAGTATTTT.

The CDR3 DNA follows: TGTGCCAGCAGCTGGGGCCCTCCCCTTGGCCTAGCGGGAGGGATTCAGTACTTC. This sequence encodes CASSWGPPLGLAGGIQYF. This chain joins TRBV13 and TRBJ2-4; 12 bases are a match to TRBD2. Per germline, CDR1 PRHDT and CDR2 FYEKMQ (reference sequence). The CDR3 length is 18 residues. Trimming cost V 4 bases and J 10 bases; bases outside gene matches: 17.

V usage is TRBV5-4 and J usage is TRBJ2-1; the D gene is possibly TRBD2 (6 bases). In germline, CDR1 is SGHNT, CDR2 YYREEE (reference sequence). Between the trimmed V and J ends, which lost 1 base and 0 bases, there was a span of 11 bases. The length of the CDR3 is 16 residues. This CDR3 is CASSLTGGVSYNEQFF. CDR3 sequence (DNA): TGTGCCAGCAGCTTGACGGGCGGGGTCTCCTACAATGAGCAGTTCTTC.

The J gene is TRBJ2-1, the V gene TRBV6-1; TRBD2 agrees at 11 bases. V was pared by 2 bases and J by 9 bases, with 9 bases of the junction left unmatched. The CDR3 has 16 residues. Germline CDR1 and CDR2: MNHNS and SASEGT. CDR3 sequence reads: CASSEFGLAGGREQFF. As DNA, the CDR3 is TGTGCCAGCAGTGAATTTGGGCTAGCGGGAGGTCGTGAGCAGTTCTTC.

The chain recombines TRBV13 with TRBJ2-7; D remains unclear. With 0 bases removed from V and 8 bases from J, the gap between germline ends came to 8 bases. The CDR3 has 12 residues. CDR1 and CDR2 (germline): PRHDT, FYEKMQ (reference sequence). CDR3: CASSLGLNKQYF. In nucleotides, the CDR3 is TGTGCCAGCAGCTTAGGCCTGAACAAGCAGTACTTC.

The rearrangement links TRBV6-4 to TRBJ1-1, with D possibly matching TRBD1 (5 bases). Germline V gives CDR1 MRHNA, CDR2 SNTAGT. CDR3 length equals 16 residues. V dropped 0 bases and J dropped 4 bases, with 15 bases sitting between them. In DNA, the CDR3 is TGTGCCAGCAGTGACTCGGGGCTGGGGCGTACCACTGAAGCTTTCTTT. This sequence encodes CASSDSGLGRTTEAFF.

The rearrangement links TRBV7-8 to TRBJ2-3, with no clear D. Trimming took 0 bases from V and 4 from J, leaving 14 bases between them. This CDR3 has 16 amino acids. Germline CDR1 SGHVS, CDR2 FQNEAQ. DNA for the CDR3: TGTGCCAGCAGCTTAGCGTTGCAGCTCGTTCCAGATACGCAGTATTTT. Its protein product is CASSLALQLVPDTQYF. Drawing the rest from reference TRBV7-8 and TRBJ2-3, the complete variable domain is GAGVSQSPRYKVAKRGQDVALRCDPISGHVSLFWYQQALGQGPEFLTYFQNEAQLDKSGLPSDRFFAERPEGSVSTLKIQRTQQEDSAVYLCASSLALQLVPDTQYFGPGTRLTVL.

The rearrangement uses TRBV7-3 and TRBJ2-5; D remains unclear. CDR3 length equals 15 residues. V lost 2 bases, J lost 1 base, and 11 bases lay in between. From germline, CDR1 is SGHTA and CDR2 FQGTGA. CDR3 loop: CASSLYGGPQETQYF. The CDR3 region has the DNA TGTGCCAGCAGCTTATACGGTGGCCCCCAAGAGACCCAGTACTTC. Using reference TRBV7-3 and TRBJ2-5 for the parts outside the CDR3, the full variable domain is GAGVSQTPSNKVTEKGKYVELRCDPISGHTALYWYRQSLGQGPEFLIYFQGTGAADDSGLPNDRFFAVRPEGSVSTLKIQRTERGDSAVYLCASSLYGGPQETQYFGPGTRLLVL.